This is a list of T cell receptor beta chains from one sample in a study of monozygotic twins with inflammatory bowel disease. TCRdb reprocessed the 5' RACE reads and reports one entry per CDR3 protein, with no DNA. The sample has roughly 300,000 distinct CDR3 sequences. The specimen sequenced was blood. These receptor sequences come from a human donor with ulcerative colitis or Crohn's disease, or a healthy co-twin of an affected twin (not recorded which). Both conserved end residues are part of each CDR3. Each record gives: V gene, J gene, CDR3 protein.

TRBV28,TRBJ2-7,CASSPMGVYEQYF
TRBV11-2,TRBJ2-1,CASSLASFGGRYNEQFF
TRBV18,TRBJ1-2,CASSWSGTENNYGYTF
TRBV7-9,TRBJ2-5,CASSWSEARETQYF
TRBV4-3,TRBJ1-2,CASSRLGSNYGYTF
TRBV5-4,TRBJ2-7,CASSFRTSGRLDEQYF
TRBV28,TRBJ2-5,CASSSPSGSLETQYF
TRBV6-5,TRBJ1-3,CASSAASGNTIYF
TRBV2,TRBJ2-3,CASSDPSAGVTDTQYF
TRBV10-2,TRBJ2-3,CASSEAISGTDTQYF
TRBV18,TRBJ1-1,CASSPSPLGGVGTEAFF
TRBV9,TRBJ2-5,CASSVGGSETQYF
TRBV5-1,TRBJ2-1,CASSSPPRGSFYNEQFF
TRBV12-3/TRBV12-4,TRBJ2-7,CASSWGEYEQYF
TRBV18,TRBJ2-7,CASSLGPSSEQYF
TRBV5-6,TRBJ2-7,CASSTDRGPRHEQYF
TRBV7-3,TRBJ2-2,CASTTVGKNTGELFF
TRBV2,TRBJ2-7,CASRGQHPSEQYF